The clone carrying this TCR beta chain has a count of ten or more. Its target is unknown. The entry originates in a study of regulatory T cells in long-lasting Graves disease. On the study more broadly: Over-5-year antithyroid drug use with positive TSH receptor antibodies defined persistent Graves' disease in the study. The study, taken as a whole, reports: Persistent disease samples used TRBV28, TRBJ1-2 and TRBJ2-5 preferentially.

V was trimmed by 3 bases and J by 5 bases, leaving 13 bases between them. Germline loops: CDR1 DFQATT, CDR2 SNEGSKA (reference sequence). The CDR3 length is 13 residues. The TCR beta library used iRepertoire HTBI primers with Arm-PCR amplification of CDR3. One entry per CDR3 protein, called by TCRdb with MiXCR from the multiplex PCR reads. The sample shows around 340,000 distinct CDR3 sequences, around 19% of them seen only once. As to time point: persistent/refractory GD, antithyroid drugs over 5 years with positive TRAb. Extracted PBMC RNA gave rise to the TCR library. The rearrangement uses TRBV20-1 and TRBJ1-1, with D perhaps TRBD1 (5 bases). Sequencing used peripheral blood mononuclear cells (PBMCs), obtained when the disease was refractory, from a patient treated with antithyroid drugs. The sequence derives from a female donor with Graves disease. CDR3 loop: CSASQGVRTEAFF. The CDR3 coding sequence is TGCAGTGCTAGTCAAGGGGTAAGGACTGAAGCTTTCTTT.